The next 32 T cell receptor beta chains were all read from a single sample in a study of cytomegalovirus exposure and HLA in healthy donors. PCR amplification relied on 60 Vbeta primers (plus 13 Jbeta primers). The repertoire was sequenced with immunoSEQ multiplex PCR; TCRdb's copy has only in-frame clones and lacks some. The sample consists of 150,000 or so clones, 82% of them appearing once. Specimen: PBMCs. These receptors came from a male donor in good health and CMV-seronegative.

As DNA, the CDR3 is TGCGCCAGCAGCCAAGATGGTGGGGGGCAAGAGACCCAGTACTTC. It yields the protein CASSQDGGGQETQYF. The J gene is TRBJ2-5, the V gene TRBV4-3; perhaps TRBD2 as D (6 bases). The length of the CDR3 is 15 residues. Germline values: CDR1 LGHNA, CDR2 YSLEER. V was cut by 0 bases and J by 2 bases, with 10 bases left in between.

This clone appeared a few times. This chain uses TRBV5-6 with TRBJ2-2, with 9 bases lining up with TRBD1. CDR1 and CDR2 from the germline V gene are SGHDT and YYEEEE. V shed 0 bases and J 4 bases; nucleotides not matched to a gene: 7. The CDR3 totals 17 residues. CDR3 nucleotides: TGTGCCAGCAGCTTGGAGTTGGACAGGGGCGTCACCGGGGAGCTGTTTTTT. Translation: CASSLELDRGVTGELFF.

This chain uses TRBV19 with TRBJ2-2; the match to TRBD2 covers 7 bases. CDR1 and CDR2 (germline): LNHDA, SQIVND (reference sequence). V dropped 1 base and J dropped 5; count of bases not matched to a gene: 1. The CDR3 consists of 14 residues. This chain's CDR3 is CASSIGGGTGELFF. In DNA form, the CDR3 reads TGTGCCAGTAGTATAGGGGGGGGTACCGGGGAGCTGTTTTTT.

V usage is TRBV18 and J usage is TRBJ1-5; tentative D call: TRBD1 (6 bases). The germline V and J ends were trimmed by 6 bases and 1 base, with 7 bases remaining between them. The germline CDR1 and CDR2 sequences are KGHSH and LQKENI. The CDR3 consists of 13 residues. CDR3 region: CASSDRSNQPQHF. The CDR3 nucleotides read TGTGCCAGCTCTGACAGGAGCAATCAGCCCCAGCATTTT. Combining the CDR3 with reference TRBV18 and TRBJ1-5 gives the whole variable domain NAGVMQNPRHLVRRRGQEARLRCSPMKGHSHVYWYRQLPEEGLKFMVYLQKENIIDESGMPKERFSAEFPKEGPSILRIQQVVRGDSAAYFCASSDRSNQPQHFGDGTRLSIL.

This chain links TRBV7-2 with TRBJ2-7; a possible D gene is TRBD2 (7 bases). CDR3 length equals 16 residues. The germline V gene has CDR1 SGHTA and CDR2 FQGNSA. Trimming pared 9 bases from V and 6 bases from J, leaving 27 bases between. The CDR3 nucleotides read TGTGCCAGTCGACCCCCGGGGGGCAGGGGAGCTGGCGAGCAGTACTTC. Translated: CASRPPGGRGAGEQYF.

The chain's CDR3 is CASSLGGPDTQYF. As DNA, the CDR3 is TGTGCCAGCAGCTTGGGAGGGCCAGATACGCAGTATTTT. This rearrangement joins TRBV7-6 to TRBJ2-3; TRBD2 agrees at 7 bases. The V segment lost 3 bases and the J segment 4 bases; nucleotides outside the gene matches: 1. The germline V gene has CDR1 SGHVS and CDR2 FNYEAQ. This CDR3 contains 13 residues.

The chain recombines TRBV19 with TRBJ1-2; D perhaps matches TRBD1 (5 bases). Per germline, CDR1 LNHDA and CDR2 SQIVND (reference sequence). The CDR3 loop spans 15 amino acids. The ends were cut back, 3 bases at V and 1 base at J, with 12 bases in the middle. CDR3 coding DNA: TGTGCCAGTAGTATCGGCCCAGGGTATAACTATGGCTACACCTTC. Protein: CASSIGPGYNYGYTF.

The gene calls are TRBV5-1 and TRBJ2-5, with D possibly TRBD1 on 5 matching bases. This CDR3 has 13 residues. Trimming took 4 bases from V and 5 from J, leaving 12 bases between them. Germline V gene lookup returns CDR1 SGHRS and CDR2 YFSETQ. The CDR3 DNA reads TGCGCCAGCAGCCTCAGGGTCCTGGAGACCCAGTACTTC. Translating gives CASSLRVLETQYF.

The chain combines TRBV27 with TRBJ1-2; tentative D call: TRBD1 (6 bases). Germline lookup yields CDR1 MNHEY and CDR2 SMNVEV (reference sequence). Trimming cost V 2 bases and J 8 bases, with 18 bases left between them. This CDR3 comprises 15 residues. The CDR3 here is CASSLGRQGIWGYTF. The DNA for the CDR3 is TGTGCCAGCAGTTTAGGGCGTCAGGGGATTTGGGGCTACACCTTC.

This chain joins TRBV18 and TRBJ2-1; D uncertain. The germline CDR1 and CDR2 sequences are KGHSH and LQKENI. V was cut by 0 bases and J by 8 bases, with 8 bases left in between. The CDR3 contains 13 residues. Here the CDR3 reads CASSPPVGDEQFF. CDR3 DNA sequence: TGTGCCAGCTCACCACCGGTCGGTGATGAGCAGTTCTTC. The full variable domain, with the rest looked up from reference TRBV18 and TRBJ2-1, is NAGVMQNPRHLVRRRGQEARLRCSPMKGHSHVYWYRQLPEEGLKFMVYLQKENIIDESGMPKERFSAEFPKEGPSILRIQQVVRGDSAAYFCASSPPVGDEQFFGPGTRLTVL.

The chain carries TRBV27 and TRBJ2-7, with a weak D call TRBD1 (5 bases). The CDR3 totals 15 residues. The ends were cut back, 2 bases at V and 6 bases at J, with 17 bases in the middle. CDR1 is MNHEY and CDR2 is SMNVEV in the germline V gene (reference sequence). The CDR3 loop is CASSLQGAAGFEQYF. Here the CDR3 DNA reads TGTGCCAGCAGTTTACAAGGGGCCGCTGGATTCGAGCAGTACTTC.

The rearrangement joins TRBV7-9 to TRBJ1-4; D is possibly TRBD1 (5 bases). The ends were cut back, 5 bases at V and 8 bases at J, with 18 bases in the middle. Germline V lookup: CDR1 SEHNR, CDR2 FQNEAQ (reference sequence). The CDR3 spans 15 residues. In DNA, the CDR3 is TGTGCCAGCAGCCTTGGCGCAATGGGGCGGGAAAAACTGTTTTTT. Its translation: CASSLGAMGREKLFF. The variable domain in full, completed from reference TRBV7-9 and TRBJ1-4, reads DTGVSQNPRHKITKRGQNVTFRCDPISEHNRLYWYRQTLGQGPEFLTYFQNEAQLEKSRLLSDRFSAERPKGSFSTLEIQRTEQGDSAMYLCASSLGAMGREKLFFGSGTQLSVL.

V and J are TRBV6-1 and TRBJ1-3; the D gene is possibly TRBD1 (6 bases). Trimming shortened V by 6 bases and J by 2 bases, and 14 bases separated the two germline ends. The CDR3 has 15 residues. Germline V gene lookup returns CDR1 MNHNS and CDR2 SASEGT. CDR3 in amino acids: CASRDGQPAGNTIYF. In DNA form, the CDR3 reads TGTGCCAGCAGAGACGGACAGCCCGCTGGAAACACCATATATTTT.

This clone was recorded once. This chain connects TRBV27 to TRBJ1-2; TRBD1 is a possible D gene (5 bases). The V end was cut by 0 bases, the J end by 4 bases, with 9 bases between. This CDR3 region has 14 residues. From germline, CDR1 is MNHEY and CDR2 SMNVEV (reference sequence). The CDR3 loop reads CASSLSARAYGYTF. In DNA form, the CDR3 reads TGTGCCAGCAGTTTATCGGCCAGGGCCTATGGCTACACCTTC.

The rearrangement uses TRBV14 and TRBJ2-1, with 8 bases fitting TRBD1. Trimming cost V 1 base and J 6 bases; bases outside gene matches: 8. Germline loops: CDR1 SGHDN, CDR2 FVKESK. This CDR3 region has 16 residues. For the CDR3, the DNA is TGTGCCAGCAGCCAAGCGTGGGACAGGACCATCAATGAGCAGTTCTTC. Its translation is CASSQAWDRTINEQFF.

The gene calls are TRBV28 and TRBJ2-7; D ambiguous. The CDR3 covers 12 residues. The ends were cut back, 1 base at V and 2 bases at J, with 3 bases in the middle. Germline V gives CDR1 MDHEN, CDR2 SYDVKM. In DNA, the CDR3 is TGTGCCAGCAGTTTATATACCTACGAGCAGTACTTC. Translation: CASSLYTYEQYF. Using reference TRBV28 and TRBJ2-7 for the parts outside the CDR3, the full variable domain is DVKVTQSSRYLVKRTGEKVFLECVQDMDHENMFWYRQDPGLGLRLIYFSYDVKMKEKGDIPEGYSVSREKKERFSLILESASTNQTSMYLCASSLYTYEQYFGPGTRLTVT.

This clone appeared a few times. The CDR3 here is CASSKGIGSSPLHF. CDR3 in DNA: TGTGCCAGCAGCAAAGGTATAGGGAGTTCACCCCTCCACTTT. This chain joins TRBV21-1 and TRBJ1-6. TRBV21-1 is termed a pseudogene. CDR3 length equals 14 residues.

The chain recombines TRBV9 with TRBJ2-7; no reliable D call. Germline V gene sequence: CDR1 SGDLS, CDR2 YYNGEE. The length of the CDR3 is 16 residues. V shed 4 bases and J shed 1 base, with 18 bases lying between them. CDR3 protein: CASSSHRHSISYEQYF. The CDR3 bases are TGTGCCAGCAGCTCCCACAGACACAGTATTTCCTACGAGCAGTACTTC.

This clone was detected a few times. DNA for the CDR3: TGTGCCAGTCAGTCCTATAATTCACCCCTCCACTTT. Its protein product is CASQSYNSPLHF. The rearrangement links TRBV6-5 to TRBJ1-6; D is unclear. Germline V gene sequence: CDR1 MNHEY, CDR2 SVGAGI. Trimming shortened V by 9 bases and J by 1 base, and 4 bases separated the two germline ends. The CDR3 totals 12 residues.

V and J are TRBV7-7 and TRBJ2-2; 7 bases are shared with TRBD1. V lost 4 bases to trimming and J lost 6 bases; unmatched junction nucleotides: 5. Germline values: CDR1 SSHAT, CDR2 FNYEAQ (reference sequence). CDR3 size: 14 residues. The CDR3 DNA is TGTGCCAGCAGCTCACAGGGGTGGCCCGGGGAGCTGTTTTTT. Translation gives CASSSQGWPGELFF.

J is TRBJ2-1 and V is TRBV11-3; 12 positions match TRBD2. Germline V gene sequence: CDR1 SGHNT, CDR2 YENEEA. The CDR3 contains 15 residues. Trimming removed 5 bases from V and 5 bases from J; junction bases left unmatched: 4. CDR3 sequence reads: CASSHGLAGNNEQFF. The CDR3 region has the DNA TGTGCCAGCAGCCACGGACTAGCGGGAAACAATGAGCAGTTCTTC.

V is TRBV5-4 and J is TRBJ2-1, with 10 positions matching TRBD2. J gave up 8 bases and V 1 base, and 3 bases lay outside the gene matches. Looked up from germline, CDR1 is SGHNT and CDR2 is YYREEE (reference sequence). CDR3 length equals 14 residues. CDR3 DNA: TGTGCCAGCAGCTTGTTAGGGACTAGCGATGAGCAGTTCTTC. Its translation: CASSLLGTSDEQFF.

A remark on this clone: A read error may account for a junction end that differs from germline. The gene calls are TRBV7-9 and TRBJ1-5, with D tentatively TRBD1 (5 bases). Per the germline V gene, CDR1 is SEHNR and CDR2 is FQNEAQ (reference sequence). The CDR3 sequence is 16 residues long. CDR3 DNA sequence: TGTTCCAGCAGCTTATGGGCAGGGATAGGCAATCAGCCCCAGCATTTT. It yields the protein CSSSLWAGIGNQPQHF.

In this sample, this clone turned up a few times. The chain couples TRBV7-2 to TRBJ1-2; perhaps TRBD1 as D (6 bases). The germline gives CDR1 SGHTA, CDR2 FQGNSA. V dropped 0 bases and J dropped 8 bases, with 10 bases sitting between them. This CDR3 has 13 residues. This CDR3 is CASSLALGAGYTF. For the CDR3, the DNA is TGTGCCAGCAGCTTAGCTTTGGGGGCGGGCTACACCTTC.

This chain joins TRBV6-1 and TRBJ1-6, with D tentatively TRBD1 (5 bases). Germline assignment: CDR1 MNHNS and CDR2 SASEGT. The CDR3 is 15 residues long. V lost 3 bases, J lost 4 bases, and 10 bases lay in between. CDR3 amino acids: CASSEGGGYNSPLHF. CDR3 in DNA: TGTGCCAGCAGTGAGGGGGGGGGATATAATTCACCCCTCCACTTT.

The DNA of the CDR3 is TGTGCCAGCAGCTCCCCCCGAATGGACAGTAACTATGGCTACACCTTC. Translated, it gives CASSSPRMDSNYGYTF. V is TRBV5-4 and J is TRBJ1-2, with D possibly matching TRBD1 (6 bases). Germline-derived CDR1 and CDR2 are SGHNT and YYREEE (reference sequence). Trimming left V 3 bases short and J 1 base short, with 16 bases between. The CDR3 is made up of 16 amino acids.

The chain carries TRBV7-3 and TRBJ2-1; TRBD1 agrees at 9 bases. Germline lookup yields CDR1 SGHTA and CDR2 FQGTGA. Unmatched junction bases numbered 7, after V lost 5 bases and J lost 8 bases. The CDR3 extends over 14 amino acids. This chain's CDR3 is CASSPLGQGDEQFF. The CDR3 DNA reads TGTGCCAGCAGCCCCCTGGGACAGGGCGATGAGCAGTTCTTC.

The V gene is TRBV2, the J gene TRBJ2-3; TRBD1 agrees at 9 bases. The CDR3 has 14 amino acids. Trimming removed 4 bases from V and 3 bases from J; junction bases left unmatched: 2. Germline CDR1 is SNHLY and CDR2 is FYNNEI. This chain's CDR3 is CASSGQGETDTQYF. The CDR3 DNA reads TGTGCCAGCAGTGGACAGGGGGAAACAGATACGCAGTATTTT. The full variable domain, completed using reference TRBV2 and TRBJ2-3, is EPEVTQTPSHQVTQMGQEVILRCVPISNHLYFYWYRQILGQKVEFLVSFYNNEISEKSEIFDDQFSVERPDGSNFTLKIRSTKLEDSAMYFCASSGQGETDTQYFGPGTRLTVL.

The chain links TRBV9 to TRBJ2-5; TRBD1 matches 7 bases. CDR3 length: 15 amino acids. With V trimmed by 3 bases and J by 0 bases, 5 bases remained unmatched. Germline V gives CDR1 SGDLS, CDR2 YYNGEE. CDR3 residues: CASSAHGTDQETQYF. For the CDR3, the DNA is TGTGCCAGCAGCGCCCACGGGACAGACCAAGAGACCCAGTACTTC.

This chain links TRBV19 with TRBJ1-1, with D unclear. Germline V gene data show CDR1 as LNHDA and CDR2 as SQIVND (reference sequence). The ends were cut back, 5 bases at V and 7 bases at J, with 11 bases in the middle. The CDR3 is made up of 12 amino acids. The CDR3 loop reads CASSVSGDEAFF. The CDR3 coding sequence is TGTGCCAGTAGTGTCTCCGGAGATGAAGCTTTCTTT.

Written as DNA, the CDR3 is TGTGCCTGGACTAAGACAGGCATCTACGAGCAGTACTTC. Its protein is CAWTKTGIYEQYF. The V and J genes are TRBV30 and TRBJ2-7; TRBD1 might be the D (6 bases). V was pared by 4 bases and J by 3 bases, with 13 bases between. This CDR3 contains 13 residues. Germline V gene data show CDR1 as GTSNPN and CDR2 as SVGIG (reference sequence).

The gene calls are TRBV5-3 and TRBJ2-5; the D gene is possibly TRBD1 (5 bases). TRBV5-3 belongs to the ORF category, with a function that is uncertain. Trimming took 0 bases from V and 3 from J, leaving 6 bases between them. The CDR3 is 13 amino acids. DNA for the CDR3: TGTGCCAGAAGCTTGGACAGGAAAGAGACCCAGTACTTC. It is translated as CARSLDRKETQYF.